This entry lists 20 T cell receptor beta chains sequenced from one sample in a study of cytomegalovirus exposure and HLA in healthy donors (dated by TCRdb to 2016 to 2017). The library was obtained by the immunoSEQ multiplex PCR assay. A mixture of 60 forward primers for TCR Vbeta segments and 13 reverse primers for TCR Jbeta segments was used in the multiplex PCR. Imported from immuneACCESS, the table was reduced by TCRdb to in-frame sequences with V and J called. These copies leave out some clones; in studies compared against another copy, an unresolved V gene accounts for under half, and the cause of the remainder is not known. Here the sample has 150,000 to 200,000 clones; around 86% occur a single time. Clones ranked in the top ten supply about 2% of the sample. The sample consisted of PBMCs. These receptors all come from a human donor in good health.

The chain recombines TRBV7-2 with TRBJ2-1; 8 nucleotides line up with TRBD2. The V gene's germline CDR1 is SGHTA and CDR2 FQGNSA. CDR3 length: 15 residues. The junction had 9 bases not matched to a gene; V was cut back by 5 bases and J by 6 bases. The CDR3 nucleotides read TGTGCCAGCAGCCCCGGGGGGGCCCGAAGCAATGAGCAGTTCTTC. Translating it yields CASSPGGARSNEQFF.

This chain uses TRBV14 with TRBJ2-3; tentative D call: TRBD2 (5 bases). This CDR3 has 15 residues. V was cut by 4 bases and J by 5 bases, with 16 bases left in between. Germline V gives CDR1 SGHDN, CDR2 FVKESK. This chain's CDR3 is CASSPRTPEGDTQYF. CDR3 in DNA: TGTGCCAGCAGCCCCCGGACTCCCGAGGGAGATACGCAGTATTTT.

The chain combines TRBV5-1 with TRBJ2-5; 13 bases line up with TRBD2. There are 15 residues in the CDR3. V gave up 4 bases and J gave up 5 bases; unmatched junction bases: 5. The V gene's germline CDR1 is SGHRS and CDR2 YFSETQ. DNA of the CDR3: TGCGCCAGCAGCGTGACTAGCGGGGGGTATGAGACCCAGTACTTC. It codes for CASSVTSGGYETQYF.

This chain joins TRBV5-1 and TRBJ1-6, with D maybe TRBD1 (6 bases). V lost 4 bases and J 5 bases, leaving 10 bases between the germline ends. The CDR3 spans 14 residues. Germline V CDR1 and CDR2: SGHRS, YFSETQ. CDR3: CASSRTENNSPLHF. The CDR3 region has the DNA TGCGCCAGCAGCCGGACAGAGAATAATTCACCCCTCCACTTT. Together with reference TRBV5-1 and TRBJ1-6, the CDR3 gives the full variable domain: KAGVTQTPRYLIKTRGQQVTLSCSPISGHRSVSWYQQTPGQGLQFLFEYFSETQRNKGNFPGRFSGRQFSNSRSEMNVSTLELGDSALYLCASSRTENNSPLHFGNGTRLTVT.

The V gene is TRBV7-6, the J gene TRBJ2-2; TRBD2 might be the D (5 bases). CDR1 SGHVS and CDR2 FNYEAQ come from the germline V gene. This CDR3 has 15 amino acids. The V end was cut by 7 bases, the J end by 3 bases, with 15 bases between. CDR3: CASKSGDRYTGELFF. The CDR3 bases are TGTGCCAGCAAATCCGGGGATAGATACACCGGGGAGCTGTTTTTT. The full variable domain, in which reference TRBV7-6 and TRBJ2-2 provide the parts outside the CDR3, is GAGVSQSPRYKVTKRGQDVALRCDPISGHVSLYWYRQALGQGPEFLTYFNYEAQQDKSGLPNDRFSAERPEGSISTLTIQRTEQRDSAMYRCASKSGDRYTGELFFGEGSRLTVL.

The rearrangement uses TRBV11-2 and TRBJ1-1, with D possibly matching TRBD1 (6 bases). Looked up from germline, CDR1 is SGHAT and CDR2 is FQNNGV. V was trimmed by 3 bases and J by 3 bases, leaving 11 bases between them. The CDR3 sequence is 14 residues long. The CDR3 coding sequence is TGTGCCAGCAGCTTCGGGGGGCTGTACACTGAAGCTTTCTTT. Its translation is CASSFGGLYTEAFF.

The CDR3 sequence is CASRAGGLGNEQFF. The CDR3 nucleotides read TGTGCCAGCAGAGCAGGGGGGCTAGGTAATGAGCAGTTCTTC. This chain links TRBV28 with TRBJ2-1; possibly TRBD1 for D (7 bases). Germline values: CDR1 MDHEN, CDR2 SYDVKM. V was trimmed by 6 bases and J by 7 bases, leaving 16 bases between them. The CDR3 sequence is 14 residues long.

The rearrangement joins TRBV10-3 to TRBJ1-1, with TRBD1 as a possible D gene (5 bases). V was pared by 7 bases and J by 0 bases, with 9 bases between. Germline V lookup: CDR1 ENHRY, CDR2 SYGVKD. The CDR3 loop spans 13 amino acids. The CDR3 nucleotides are TGTGCCATCACCGGACACCTGAACACTGAAGCTTTCTTT. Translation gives CAITGHLNTEAFF.

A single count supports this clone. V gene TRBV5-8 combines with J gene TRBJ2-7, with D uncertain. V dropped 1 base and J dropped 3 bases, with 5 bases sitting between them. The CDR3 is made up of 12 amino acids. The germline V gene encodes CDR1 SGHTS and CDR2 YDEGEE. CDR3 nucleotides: TGTGCCAGCAGCTTGCACAGCTACGAGCAGTACTTC. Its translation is CASSLHSYEQYF.

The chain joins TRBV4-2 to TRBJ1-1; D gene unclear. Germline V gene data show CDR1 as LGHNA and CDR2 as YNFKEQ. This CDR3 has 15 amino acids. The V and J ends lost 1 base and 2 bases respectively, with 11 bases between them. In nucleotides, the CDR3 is TGTGCCAGCAGCCAAGTAATCGGAGAAAACACTGAAGCTTTCTTT. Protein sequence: CASSQVIGENTEAFF.

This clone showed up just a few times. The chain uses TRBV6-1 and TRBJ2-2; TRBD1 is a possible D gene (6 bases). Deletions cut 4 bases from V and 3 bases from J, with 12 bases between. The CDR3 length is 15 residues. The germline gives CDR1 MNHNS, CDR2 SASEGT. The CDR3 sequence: CASSAGDRDTGELFF. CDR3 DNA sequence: TGTGCCAGCAGTGCAGGGGATAGGGACACCGGGGAGCTGTTTTTT.

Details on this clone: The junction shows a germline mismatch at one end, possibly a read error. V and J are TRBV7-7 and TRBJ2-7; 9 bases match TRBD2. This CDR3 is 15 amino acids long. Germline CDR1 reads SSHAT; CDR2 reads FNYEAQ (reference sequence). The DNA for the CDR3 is TGTGCTAGCAGCTTAGGTAGCGGGGGTTCCTACGAGCAGTACTTC. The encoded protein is CASSLGSGGSYEQYF.

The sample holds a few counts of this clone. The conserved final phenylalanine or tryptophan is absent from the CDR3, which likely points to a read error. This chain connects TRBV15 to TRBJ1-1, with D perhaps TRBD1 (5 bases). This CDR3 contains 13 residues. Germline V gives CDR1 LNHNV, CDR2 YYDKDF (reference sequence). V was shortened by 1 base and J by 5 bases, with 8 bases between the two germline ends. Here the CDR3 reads CATSRGGGTEAFL. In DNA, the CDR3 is TGTGCCACCAGCAGAGGGGGGGGGACTGAAGCTTTCCTT.

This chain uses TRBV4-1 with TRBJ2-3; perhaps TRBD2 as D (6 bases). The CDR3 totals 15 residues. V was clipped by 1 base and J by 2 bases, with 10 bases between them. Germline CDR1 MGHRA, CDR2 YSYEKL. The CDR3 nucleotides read TGCGCCAGCAGCCAAGTGGGACTCCCCACAGATACGCAGTATTTT. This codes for CASSQVGLPTDTQYF.

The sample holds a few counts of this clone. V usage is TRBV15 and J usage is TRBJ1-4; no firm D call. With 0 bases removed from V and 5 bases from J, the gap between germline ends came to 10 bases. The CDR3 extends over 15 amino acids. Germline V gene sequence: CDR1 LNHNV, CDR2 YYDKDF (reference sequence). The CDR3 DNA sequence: TGTGCCACCAGCAGAGAGCAGGCCGAGAATGAAAAACTGTTTTTT. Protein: CATSREQAENEKLFF.

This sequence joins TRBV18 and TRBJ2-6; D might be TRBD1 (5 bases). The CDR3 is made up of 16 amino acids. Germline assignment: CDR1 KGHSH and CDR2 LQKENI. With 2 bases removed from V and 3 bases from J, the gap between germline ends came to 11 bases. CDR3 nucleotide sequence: TGTGCCAGCTCACCAATTTCAGGGCATGGGGCCAACGTCCTGACTTTC. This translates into CASSPISGHGANVLTF.

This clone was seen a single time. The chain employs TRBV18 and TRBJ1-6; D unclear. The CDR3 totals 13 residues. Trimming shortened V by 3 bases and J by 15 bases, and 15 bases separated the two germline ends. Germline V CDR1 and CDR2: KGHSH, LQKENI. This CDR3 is CASSPQTNPLLHF. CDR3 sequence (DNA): TGTGCCAGCTCACCTCAGACAAACCCCCTCCTCCACTTT.

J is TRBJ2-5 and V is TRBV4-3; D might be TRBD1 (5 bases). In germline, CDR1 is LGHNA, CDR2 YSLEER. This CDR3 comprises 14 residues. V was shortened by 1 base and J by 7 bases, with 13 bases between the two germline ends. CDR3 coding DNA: TGCGCCAGCAGCCAAGCGCCCGACACAGGGACCCAGTACTTC. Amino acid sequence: CASSQAPDTGTQYF.

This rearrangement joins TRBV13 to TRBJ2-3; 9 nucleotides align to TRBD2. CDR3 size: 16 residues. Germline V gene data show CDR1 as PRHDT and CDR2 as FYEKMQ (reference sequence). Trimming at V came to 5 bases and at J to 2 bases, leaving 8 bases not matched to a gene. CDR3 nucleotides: TGTGCCAGCAGCCGTTCGGCTAGCGGGGCCACAGATACGCAGTATTTT. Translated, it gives CASSRSASGATDTQYF.

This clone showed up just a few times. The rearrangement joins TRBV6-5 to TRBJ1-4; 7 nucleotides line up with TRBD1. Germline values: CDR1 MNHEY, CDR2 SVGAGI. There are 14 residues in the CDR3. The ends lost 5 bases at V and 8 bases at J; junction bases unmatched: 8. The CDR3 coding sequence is TGTGCCAGCAGTCAGGGACAGTTGTGGGAAAAACTGTTTTTT. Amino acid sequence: CASSQGQLWEKLFF.